This T cell receptor beta chain was observed in a study of graft-versus-host responses after intestinal transplantation. Study-level information: Transplant recipients had multivisceral, liver-intestinal, or isolated intestinal grafts. Induction with anti-thymocyte globulin, then tacrolimus and steroids for three to four years, was given to all recipients.

About this clone: The target antigen is unknown.

The table came from immunoSEQ multiplex PCR; TCRdb's copy has only in-frame clones and leaves some out. The table has about 110,000 clones, around 95% seen once. CDR3 length equals 13 residues. The V gene's germline CDR1 is SQVTM and CDR2 ANQGSEA. Trimming removed 6 bases from V and 0 bases from J; junction bases left unmatched: 4. Study outcomes and limitations: Early post-transplant HvG declines showed an association with peak circulating GvH clone levels.

This TCR derives from a human donor who received an intestinal transplant. The input for sequencing was unstimulated CD8+ T cells sorted from spleen or lymph node cells, taken before intestinal transplant. The chain is built from TRBV29-1 and TRBJ2-7; TRBD1 agrees at 8 bases. This CDR3 reads CSVGTGSSYEQYF. The CDR3 nucleotides read TGCAGCGTCGGGACAGGTTCCTCCTACGAGCAGTACTTC.